This TCR beta chain was sequenced for a study of a mutant IDH1 vaccine in newly diagnosed glioma. The overall study: Either 4-6 weeks after radiotherapy alone or alongside temozolomide, vaccination was begun. It was radiotherapy, temozolomide, or both that patients received previously, with most receiving both.

Time point meaning: week 23, last vaccination. The study gave 300 ug of mutant IDH1 20-mer peptide per vaccine dose, with topical imiquimod. This CDR3 has 19 amino acids. The V end lost 4 bases, the J end lost 0 bases, and 25 bases lay between the germline ends. CDR1 and CDR2 (germline): KGHSH, LQKENI. To note about this clone: Its antigen is unidentified.

Sequenced by immunoSEQ multiplex PCR; TCRdb stores in-frame clones only, minus some. This sample has approximately 60,000 clones, with about 90% found just once. The origin of this receptor is a man in his forties with glioma. Source: PBMCs, taken from a glioma patient whose treatment included an IDH1 peptide vaccine. The chain joins TRBV18 to TRBJ2-7; D might be TRBD2 (5 bases). The CDR3 DNA is TGTGCCAGCTCACGAGCAGTATCGGGGTGGACTCAGAGCTCCTACGAGCAGTACTTC. Its translation is CASSRAVSGWTQSSYEQYF.